These 9 T cell receptor beta chains were sequenced from one sample in a study of T cells after yellow fever vaccination. One entry per CDR3 protein results from TCRdb running MiXCR on the 5' RACE reads. The sample holds about 46,000 distinct CDR3 sequences, around 6.5% seen once. The material was PBMCs, either bulk or a sorted T-cell subset (CD4+, CD8+, memory, or dextramer-sorted; not recorded which), obtained 45 days after the yellow fever booster vaccination. The receptor source for this set is a man aged 25-40 years who received the YFV17D yellow fever vaccine.

This clonotype was counted ten times or more. The chain carries TRBV9 and TRBJ2-1; 7 nucleotides align to TRBD1. Trimming removed 3 bases from V and 7 bases from J; junction bases left unmatched: 4. This CDR3 spans 13 amino acids. CDR1 is SGDLS and CDR2 is YYNGEE in the germline V gene. CDR3 in DNA: TGTGCCAGCAGCGCCCCACAGGGGAATGAGCAGTTCTTC. The encoded protein is CASSAPQGNEQFF.

V is TRBV7-2 and J is TRBJ2-3; D gene ambiguous. CDR1 and CDR2 from the germline V gene are SGHTA and FQGNSA. The CDR3 contains 13 residues. Deletions cut 4 bases from V and 0 bases from J, with 5 bases between. CDR3 in DNA: TGTGCCAGCAGCTACGGGAGCACAGATACGCAGTATTTT. Its translation: CASSYGSTDTQYF.

This clonotype was seen ten or more times. V and J are TRBV6-4 and TRBJ1-3; 8 nucleotides align to TRBD1. This CDR3 has 15 residues. CDR1 and CDR2 from the germline V gene are MRHNA and SNTAGT. V lost 6 bases, J lost 3 bases, and 7 bases stayed unmatched. As DNA, the CDR3 is TGTGCCAGCAGCGCTGACAGGGGAAGTGGAAACACCATATATTTT. Protein sequence: CASSADRGSGNTIYF.

This clonotype was found many times. The chain carries TRBV6-2 or TRBV6-3 and TRBJ2-7, with unresolved D. CDR3 size: 13 residues. Germline assignment: CDR1 MNHEY and CDR2 SVGEGT. V was clipped by 5 bases and J by 4 bases, with 12 bases between them. Here the CDR3 DNA reads TGTGCCAGCAGTCCTATGGGCCCTTACGAGCAGTACTTC. It translates to CASSPMGPYEQYF.

CDR3 sequence reads: CASVSRGQGDNEQFF. The CDR3 DNA follows: TGTGCCAGCGTAAGCAGGGGACAGGGCGACAATGAGCAGTTCTTC. The V gene is TRBV28, the J gene TRBJ2-1; 9 bases fit TRBD1. The CDR3 is 15 amino acids. The germline CDR1 and CDR2 sequences are MDHEN and SYDVKM. Trimming at V came to 8 bases and at J to 5 bases, leaving 10 bases not matched to a gene.

This clonotype has a count of ten or more. The chain employs TRBV7-8 and TRBJ2-1; perhaps TRBD2 as D (6 bases). CDR3 length: 14 residues. CDR1 is SGHVS and CDR2 is FQNEAQ in the germline V gene. Trimming pared 4 bases from V and 9 bases from J, leaving 16 bases between. The CDR3 nucleotides are TGTGCCAGCAGCTCGAGACGTTTCGGGAGTGAGCAGTTCTTC. Protein: CASSSRRFGSEQFF.

This clonotype was detected many times. The rearrangement uses TRBV12-3 or TRBV12-4 and TRBJ2-5, with 8 bases fitting TRBD1. The J segment lost 8 bases and the V segment lost 5 bases, leaving 13 bases of the junction unmatched. CDR3 length: 15 amino acids. CDR3 protein: CASSRQDRGVGTQYF. The CDR3, as DNA: TGTGCCAGCAGTCGGCAAGACAGGGGAGTAGGAACCCAGTACTTC.

This clonotype was recorded a few times. The CDR3 region is CATTRTFGPNEQFF. CDR3 bases: TGTGCCACCACCCGGACATTTGGCCCCAATGAGCAGTTCTTC. This chain links TRBV27 with TRBJ2-1; a possible D gene is TRBD1 (5 bases). Germline CDR1 is MNHEY and CDR2 is SMNVEV (reference sequence). Between the trimmed V and J ends, which lost 10 bases and 6 bases, there was a span of 19 bases. The CDR3 has 14 amino acids.

The chain has TRBV28 and TRBJ2-7; 11 bases are a match to TRBD1. Germline values: CDR1 MDHEN, CDR2 SYDVKM. This CDR3 is 16 amino acids long. The V and J ends lost 3 bases and 3 bases, in that order; junction bases with no gene match: 7. The CDR3 coding sequence is TGTGCCAGCAGTTTTTCCGGACAGGGGGCGGGCTACGAGCAGTACTTC. It codes for CASSFSGQGAGYEQYF.